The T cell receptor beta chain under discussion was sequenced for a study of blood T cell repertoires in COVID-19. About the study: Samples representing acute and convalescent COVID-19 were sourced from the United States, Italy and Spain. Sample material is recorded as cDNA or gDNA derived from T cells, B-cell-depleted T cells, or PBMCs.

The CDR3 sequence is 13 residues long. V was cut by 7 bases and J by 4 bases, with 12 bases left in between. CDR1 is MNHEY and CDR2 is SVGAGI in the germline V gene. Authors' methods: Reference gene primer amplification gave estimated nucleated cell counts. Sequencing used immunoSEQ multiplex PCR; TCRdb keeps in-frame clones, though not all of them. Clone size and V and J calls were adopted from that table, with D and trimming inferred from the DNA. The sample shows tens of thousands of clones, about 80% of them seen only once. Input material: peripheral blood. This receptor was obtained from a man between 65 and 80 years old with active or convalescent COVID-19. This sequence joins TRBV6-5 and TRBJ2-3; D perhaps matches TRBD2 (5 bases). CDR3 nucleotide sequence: TGTGCCAGCAAATCGGGGAACCCAGATACGCAGTATTTT. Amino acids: CASKSGNPDTQYF.